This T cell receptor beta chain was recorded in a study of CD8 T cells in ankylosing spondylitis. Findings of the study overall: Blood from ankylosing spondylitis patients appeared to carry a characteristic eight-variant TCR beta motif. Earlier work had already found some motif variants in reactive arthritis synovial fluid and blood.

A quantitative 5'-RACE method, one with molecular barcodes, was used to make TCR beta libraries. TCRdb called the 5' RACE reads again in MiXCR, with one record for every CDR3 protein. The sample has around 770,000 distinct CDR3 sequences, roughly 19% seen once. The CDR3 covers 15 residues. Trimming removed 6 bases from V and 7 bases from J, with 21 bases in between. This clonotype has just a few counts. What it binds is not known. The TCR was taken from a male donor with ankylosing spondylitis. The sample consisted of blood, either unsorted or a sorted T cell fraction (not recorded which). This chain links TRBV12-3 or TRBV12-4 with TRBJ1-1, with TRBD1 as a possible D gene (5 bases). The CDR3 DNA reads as TGTGCCAGCAGCAAACCTCCTCCTCGGGGGGATGAAGCTTTCTTT. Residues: CASSKPPPRGDEAFF.